The clone carrying this T cell receptor beta chain was found many times. Antigen specificity is unknown. The CDR3 consists of 16 residues. The ends were cut back, 8 bases at V and 0 bases at J, with 16 bases in the middle. The sample belongs to a study of identical twins. Each donor (without exception) was a healthy Caucasian. TCRdb analysed the 5' RACE reads with MiXCR anew, one entry per CDR3 protein. The profile covers around 550,000 distinct CDR3 sequences, with 15% appearing a single time and roughly 0.44% taken by the ten largest. Points from the study as a whole: Twins' excess sharing was less marked for out-of-frame beta sequences. Invariant MAIT and iNKT cells could partly confound zero-insertion analyses.

These same records also appear under a second study, on yellow fever vaccine responses in identical twins.

The sample taken for sequencing was CD4+ T cells sorted from blood. This TCR was sampled from a woman younger than 30 in good health. This sequence joins TRBV12-3 or TRBV12-4 and TRBJ2-2; D tentatively fits TRBD1 or TRBD2 (6 bases each). The CDR3 DNA reads as TGTGCCAGCGACCCCCAGGGGACTGCGAACACCGGGGAGCTGTTTTTT. Translated, it gives CASDPQGTANTGELFF.